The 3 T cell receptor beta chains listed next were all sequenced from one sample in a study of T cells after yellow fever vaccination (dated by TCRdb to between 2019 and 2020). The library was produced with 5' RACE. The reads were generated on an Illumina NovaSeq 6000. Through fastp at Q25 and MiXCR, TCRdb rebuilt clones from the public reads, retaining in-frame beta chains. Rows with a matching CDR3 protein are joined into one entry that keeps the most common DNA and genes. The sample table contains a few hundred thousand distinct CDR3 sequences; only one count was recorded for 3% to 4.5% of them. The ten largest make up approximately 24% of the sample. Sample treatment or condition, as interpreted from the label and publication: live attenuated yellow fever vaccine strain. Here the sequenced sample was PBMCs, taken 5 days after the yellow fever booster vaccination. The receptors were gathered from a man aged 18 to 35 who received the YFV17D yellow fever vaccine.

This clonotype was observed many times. This chain's CDR3 is CAISSTGQTDTQYF. DNA of the CDR3: TGTGCCATCAGTTCCACGGGGCAGACAGATACGCAGTATTTT. V is TRBV10-3 and J is TRBJ2-3, with D possibly being TRBD1 or TRBD2 (5 bases each). The CDR3 spans 14 residues. Germline CDR1 is ENHRY and CDR2 is SYGVKD. With 5 bases removed from V and 3 bases from J, the gap between germline ends came to 12 bases.

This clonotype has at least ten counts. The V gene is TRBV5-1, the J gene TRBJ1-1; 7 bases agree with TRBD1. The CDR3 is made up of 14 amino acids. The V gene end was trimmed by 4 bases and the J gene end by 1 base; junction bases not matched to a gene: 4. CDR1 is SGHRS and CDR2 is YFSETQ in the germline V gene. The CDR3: CASSQRQGNTEAFF. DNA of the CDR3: TGCGCCAGCAGCCAAAGACAGGGGAACACTGAAGCTTTCTTT.

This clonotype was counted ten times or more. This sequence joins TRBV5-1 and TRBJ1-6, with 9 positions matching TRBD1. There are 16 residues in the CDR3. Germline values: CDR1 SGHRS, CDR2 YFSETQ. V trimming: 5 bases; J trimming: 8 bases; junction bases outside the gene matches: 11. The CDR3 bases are TGCGCCAGCAGTAGGACAGGGGATAAGGGCGATTCACCCCTCCACTTT. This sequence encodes CASSRTGDKGDSPLHF.